These T cell receptor beta chains were read from a single sample in a study of monozygotic twins with inflammatory bowel disease. Using the 5' RACE reads, TCRdb records one entry per CDR3 protein without DNA. The clone table shows 300,000 to 350,000 distinct CDR3 sequences, with the ten largest holding 2%. The source material was blood. The source of these receptors is a human donor with ulcerative colitis or Crohn's disease, or a healthy co-twin of an affected twin (not recorded which). CDR3s include the opening cysteine and the closing phenylalanine or tryptophan.

TRBV11-2,TRBJ2-5,CASSLRGGPETQYF
TRBV19,TRBJ2-5,CASSRGYLVYQETQYF
TRBV7-9,TRBJ2-3,CASSPSRPTDTQYF
TRBV15,TRBJ1-1,CATSRWNTEAFF
TRBV4-3,TRBJ1-2,CASSFLQGSAGYTF
TRBV28,TRBJ2-6,CASSLRGNTRGANVLTF
TRBV28,TRBJ2-7,CASRSYRWEAYEQYF
TRBV28,TRBJ2-6,CASFGGSNPSSGANVLTF
TRBV6-2/TRBV6-3,TRBJ2-1,CASSYPDIRPHNEQFF
TRBV4-3,TRBJ2-3,CASSQELAGSPDTQYF
TRBV4-1,TRBJ2-7,CASSQDRSYEQYF
TRBV28,TRBJ1-3,CASSSPGSSGNTIYF
TRBV11-3,TRBJ2-5,CASSSGTGAQETQYF
TRBV5-1,TRBJ2-3,CASSFGIASTDTQYF
TRBV7-2,TRBJ2-7,CASSLGKYEQYF
TRBV7-7,TRBJ2-2,CASSLGSGTLNTGELFF
TRBV5-1,TRBJ1-2,CASSSLSQGLGGYTF
TRBV20-1,TRBJ1-5,CSAKGGAGQPQHF
TRBV18,TRBJ1-1,CASSPTQNAEAFF
TRBV27,TRBJ2-6,CASSIFPGYSGANVLTF
TRBV5-1,TRBJ2-3,CASSLGTGTGKINTQYF
TRBV4-3,TRBJ2-1,CASRSDRVGGNEQFF
TRBV27,TRBJ1-2,CASSPFDRRGGYTF
TRBV29-1,TRBJ2-5,CSVGQGSETQYF
TRBV28,TRBJ2-2,CASSSGTTYTGELFF
TRBV7-8,TRBJ2-3,CASSSSASDTQYF
TRBV12-3/TRBV12-4,TRBJ1-6,CASNPRQPWAPLHF
TRBV6-5,TRBJ2-5,CASSYSAYLKETQYF
TRBV7-2,TRBJ2-2,CASSLGTLPKELFF
TRBV4-1,TRBJ2-7,CASSQDPGQATLEQYF
TRBV20-1,TRBJ2-1,CSARSAWAGRYNEQFF
TRBV7-9,TRBJ2-7,CASSLAGLGSYEQYF
TRBV20-1,TRBJ1-2,CSGRTGSAYTF
TRBV4-2,TRBJ2-7,CASSQDGLAGGYEQYF
TRBV5-4,TRBJ2-3,CASSWTGEVNTQYF
TRBV12-3/TRBV12-4,TRBJ1-6,CASSLNLDSPLHF
TRBV20-1,TRBJ1-1,CSARSREGFPEAFF
TRBV20-1,TRBJ1-6,CSARGQENSPLHF
TRBV10-3,TRBJ2-2,CAIGRSETGELFF
TRBV4-1,TRBJ1-2,CASSQDLDRGNYGYTF
TRBV28,TRBJ1-1,CASSTPGGNTEAFF
TRBV10-1,TRBJ1-1,CASSLPSGPYPLMNTEAFF
TRBV11-2,TRBJ2-1,CASSLEWRDSPEQFF
TRBV5-1,TRBJ2-7,CASSLWDTKYEQYF
TRBV6-2/TRBV6-3,TRBJ1-2,CASRSEIDYGYTF
TRBV7-2,TRBJ2-7,CASSTGAKNEQYF
TRBV7-2,TRBJ2-7,CASSTGLPGNEQYF
TRBV5-1,TRBJ2-1,CASSPGTGTSNEQFF
TRBV3-1,TRBJ2-7,CASSQGTPAYEQYF
TRBV27,TRBJ1-5,CASSLSPGYNQPQHF
TRBV9,TRBJ2-5,CASSPPSAGEETQYF
TRBV12-3/TRBV12-4,TRBJ2-7,CASSLQGASYEQYF
TRBV5-1,TRBJ2-7,CASSRNPESSYEQYF
TRBV12-3/TRBV12-4,TRBJ1-2,CASTADVHYGYTF
TRBV27,TRBJ1-4,CASSLMSRGRDEKLFF
TRBV7-2,TRBJ2-3,CASSLNHETSGRAYF
TRBV20-1,TRBJ2-1,CSARDARLTAPTSGGNNEQFF